The T cell receptor (beta chain) described here comes from a study of shared clonotypes between healthy human individuals. Study context: Per donor, CD8 memory used one plate, CD8 naive used two, CD4 memory used three and CD4 naive used three.

V was shortened by 4 bases and J by 4 bases, with 11 bases between the two germline ends. Looked up from germline, CDR1 is GTSNPN and CDR2 is SVGIG (reference sequence). There are 12 residues in the CDR3. The naive CD8 fraction comprised CD45RO-negative cells positively selected for CCR7 and excluded terminally differentiated effector memory CD45RA+ cells. Study-level results: Shared across four donors were about 4.6% of the naive CD4 clonotypes. Generation probabilities were higher for clonotypes shared across all four sorted-subset donors than for unshared ones.

On this clone: Its antigen is undetermined.

Libraries were prepared by immunoSEQ multiplex PCR; TCRdb keeps only in-frame clonotypes and omits some of them. The sample yields over 750,000 clones, 96% seen once. Sequencing input: naive CD8+ T cells sorted from blood. This receptor was taken from a man under 40 in good health. The chain joins TRBV30 to TRBJ2-7, with D maybe TRBD1 (6 bases). CDR3: CAWNGQSYEQYF. In nucleotides, the CDR3 is TGTGCCTGGAACGGACAGTCGTACGAGCAGTACTTC.